This TCR beta chain was captured in a study of cytomegalovirus exposure and HLA in healthy donors. The germline V gene encodes CDR1 SNHLY and CDR2 FYNNEI. The junction had 9 bases not matched to a gene; V was cut back by 8 bases and J by 6 bases. This CDR3 comprises 14 residues. The study ran its PCR with 60 Vbeta and 13 Jbeta primers. Assay used: immunoSEQ multiplex PCR; TCRdb lists only in-frame clones, some missing. The profile shows about 180,000 clones, 77% of them singletons. The chain carries TRBV2 and TRBJ2-2, with TRBD2 identical over 7 bases. The sequence was collected from a man between 18 and 29 years old in good health and CMV-seronegative. Sequenced material: PBMCs. For the CDR3, the DNA is TGTGCCAGCCGAAGACTAGCAACGCCCGGGGAGCTGTTTTTT. This sequence encodes CASRRLATPGELFF. Filled out from reference TRBV2 and TRBJ2-2, the complete variable domain reads EPEVTQTPSHQVTQMGQEVILRCVPISNHLYFYWYRQILGQKVEFLVSFYNNEISEKSEIFDDQFSVERPDGSNFTLKIRSTKLEDSAMYFCASRRLATPGELFFGEGSRLTVL.